These 28 T cell receptor beta chains were all obtained from the same sample, sequenced in a study of cytomegalovirus exposure and HLA in healthy donors. PCR primers comprised 60 Vbeta and 13 Jbeta primers. The protocol was immunoSEQ multiplex PCR, while the TCRdb copy is restricted to in-frame clones and leaves out a portion. The data show over 200,000 clones, 85% seen once. The sequenced sample was PBMCs. These TCRs come from a human donor in good health.

V gene TRBV2 combines with J gene TRBJ2-3, with TRBD1 matching over 8 bases. After removal of 3 bases from V and 1 base from J, the junction contained 6 bases not matched to a gene. The CDR3 runs 16 residues. Germline lookup yields CDR1 SNHLY and CDR2 FYNNEI. CDR3 nucleotides: TGTGCCAGCAGTGACCAGGGGGCGCGAGGCACAGATACGCAGTATTTT. Its protein product is CASSDQGARGTDTQYF.

V is TRBV6-5 and J is TRBJ2-7; D not certain. Germline V gene data show CDR1 as MNHEY and CDR2 as SVGAGI. The CDR3 is made up of 12 amino acids. The CDR3 nucleotides are TGTTCCAACAAAACGCCCGCCTACGAGCAGTACTTC. Amino acid sequence: CSNKTPAYEQYF.

The gene calls are TRBV5-1 and TRBJ1-2, with D perhaps TRBD1 (6 bases). V dropped 4 bases and J dropped 3 bases, with 16 bases sitting between them. This CDR3 spans 15 amino acids. Per germline, CDR1 SGHRS and CDR2 YFSETQ. The CDR3 region has the DNA TGCGCCAGCAGCATTGCAGCCAGGGGTGACTATGGCTACACCTTC. Its protein product is CASSIAARGDYGYTF.

The chain joins TRBV2 to TRBJ1-1; D remains unclear. Germline CDR1 is SNHLY and CDR2 is FYNNEI. V was shortened by 0 bases and J by 2 bases, with 10 bases between the two germline ends. The CDR3 is 15 amino acids. This CDR3 reads CASSEALPVNTEAFF. The DNA of the CDR3 is TGTGCCAGCAGTGAAGCGTTGCCGGTAAACACTGAAGCTTTCTTT.

This chain connects TRBV7-9 to TRBJ1-1; the D is unclear. This CDR3 has 17 amino acids. Trimming pared 3 bases from V and 1 base from J, leaving 18 bases between. CDR1 is SEHNR and CDR2 is FQNEAQ in the germline V gene (reference sequence). The CDR3 loop reads CASSFVISQSGNTEAFF. The CDR3 bases are TGTGCCAGCAGCTTCGTAATTTCCCAATCAGGGAACACTGAAGCTTTCTTT.

In its sample, this clone was seen a few times. The chain employs TRBV6-5 and TRBJ1-4; perhaps TRBD1 as D (5 bases). Germline loops: CDR1 MNHEY, CDR2 SVGAGI. This CDR3 has 14 residues. Trimming left V 4 bases short and J 3 bases short, with 9 bases between. The DNA for the CDR3 is TGTGCCAGCAGTTTGTCAGGGTCTAATGAAAAACTGTTTTTT. It encodes CASSLSGSNEKLFF.

The gene calls are TRBV7-3 and TRBJ1-2; TRBD1 aligns across 10 bases. Germline V CDR1 and CDR2: SGHTA, FQGTGA. The V and J ends lost 5 bases and 6 bases, in that order; junction bases with no gene match: 3. The CDR3 sequence is 13 residues long. CDR3 sequence: CASSQGTGDGYTF. CDR3 in DNA: TGTGCCAGCAGCCAAGGGACAGGGGATGGCTACACCTTC.

V is TRBV4-1 and J is TRBJ2-5, with D perhaps matching TRBD2 (7 bases). The CDR3 is made up of 15 amino acids. Germline loops: CDR1 MGHRA, CDR2 YSYEKL. V was cut by 0 bases and J by 4 bases, with 12 bases left in between. CDR3 amino acids: CASSQEGGGLETQYF. For the CDR3, the DNA is TGCGCCAGCAGCCAAGAAGGCGGGGGCTTAGAGACCCAGTACTTC.

The rearrangement links TRBV6-1 to TRBJ1-1; no definite D call. Trimming removed 0 bases from V and 3 bases from J, with 8 bases in between. Germline lookup yields CDR1 MNHNS and CDR2 SASEGT. The CDR3 consists of 14 residues. The DNA for the CDR3 is TGTGCCAGCAGTGAAGCTCTCCGGTACACTGAAGCTTTCTTT. Amino acid sequence: CASSEALRYTEAFF.

The J gene is TRBJ2-7, the V gene TRBV5-6; 7 nucleotides align to TRBD1. With 0 bases clipped from V and 5 bases from J, the junction kept 2 bases outside the gene matches. The CDR3 totals 13 residues. Germline V CDR1 and CDR2: SGHDT, YYEEEE. The DNA for the CDR3 is TGTGCCAGCAGCTTGGGGACAGGCGACGAGCAGTACTTC. This codes for CASSLGTGDEQYF.

This clone has just one count. V gene TRBV4-3 combines with J gene TRBJ2-3; D possibly corresponds to TRBD1 (5 bases). The germline V gene encodes CDR1 LGHNA and CDR2 YSLEER. The CDR3 extends over 17 amino acids. V lost 0 bases, J lost 1 base, and 14 bases lay in between. Here the CDR3 DNA reads TGCGCCAGCAGCCAAGATTCCGGCAGGGTGGGCACAGATACGCAGTATTTT. Translating gives CASSQDSGRVGTDTQYF.

This rearrangement joins TRBV5-1 to TRBJ2-7, with 9 nucleotides matching TRBD2. V trimming: 3 bases; J trimming: 4 bases; junction bases outside the gene matches: 8. Germline CDR1 is SGHRS and CDR2 is YFSETQ. CDR3 length: 15 amino acids. The CDR3 region has the DNA TGCGCCAGCAGCTCCACTGGCGGGAGGGCTTACGAGCAGTACTTC. This codes for CASSSTGGRAYEQYF.

CDR3 bases: TGTGCCAGCATAGGAGGGGCATCTGGAAACACCATATATTTT. Protein product: CASIGGASGNTIYF. This chain uses TRBV2 with TRBJ1-3; possibly TRBD1 for D (5 bases). The CDR3 runs 14 residues. Germline values: CDR1 SNHLY, CDR2 FYNNEI. The V end was cut by 7 bases, the J end by 1 base, with 11 bases between. Supplemented by reference TRBV2 and TRBJ1-3, the full variable domain reads EPEVTQTPSHQVTQMGQEVILRCVPISNHLYFYWYRQILGQKVEFLVSFYNNEISEKSEIFDDQFSVERPDGSNFTLKIRSTKLEDSAMYFCASIGGASGNTIYFGEGSWLTVV.

With respect to this clone: At the DNA level, this CDR3 is encoded by other sequences in the same sample as well. The V and J genes are TRBV6-1 and TRBJ1-4, with 10 bases that match TRBD1. The CDR3 is 13 amino acids. Per germline, CDR1 MNHNS and CDR2 SASEGT. The V gene end was trimmed by 4 bases and the J gene end by 8 bases; junction bases not matched to a gene: 1. The CDR3 sequence: CASSGTGGEKLFF. CDR3 sequence (DNA): TGTGCCAGCAGTGGGACAGGGGGAGAAAAACTGTTTTTT.

The rearrangement uses TRBV12-5 and TRBJ2-3; D is perhaps TRBD1 (6 bases). Trimming left V 0 bases short and J 4 bases short, with 17 bases between. Germline V lookup: CDR1 LGHNT, CDR2 FRNRAP. The CDR3 covers 17 residues. This CDR3 is CASGLVQGDVGSDTQYF. CDR3 nucleotides: TGTGCTAGTGGTTTGGTACAGGGCGATGTCGGATCAGATACGCAGTATTTT.

This rearrangement joins TRBV18 to TRBJ1-3; 12 bases fit TRBD1. Trimming cost V 4 bases and J 7 bases; bases outside gene matches: 2. The CDR3 consists of 14 residues. Germline V gives CDR1 KGHSH, CDR2 LQKENI. CDR3 nucleotide sequence: TGTGCCAGCTCACTCGGGACAGGGGGCAACACCATATATTTT. As protein: CASSLGTGGNTIYF.

This chain uses TRBV19 with TRBJ2-1; TRBD1 matches at 9 bases. Unmatched junction bases numbered 5, after V lost 5 bases and J lost 3 bases. CDR3 size: 15 residues. The germline V gene has CDR1 LNHDA and CDR2 SQIVND (reference sequence). In DNA form, the CDR3 reads TGTGCCAGTAGTTGGGGGGACAGGGACTACAATGAGCAGTTCTTC. It translates to CASSWGDRDYNEQFF.

J is TRBJ1-5 and V is TRBV10-3, with D possibly being TRBD1 (6 bases). V lost 4 bases and J lost 2, with 12 bases in between. CDR3 length equals 15 residues. Germline CDR1 and CDR2: ENHRY and SYGVKD. The chain's CDR3 is CAISVGGVGNQPQHF. Written as DNA, the CDR3 is TGTGCCATCAGTGTAGGGGGGGTAGGCAATCAGCCCCAGCATTTT.

The V call is TRBV28, the J call TRBJ2-7; 8 nucleotides match TRBD1. The CDR3 contains 13 residues. Germline CDR1 and CDR2: MDHEN and SYDVKM. Unmatched junction bases numbered 3, after V lost 6 bases and J lost 2 bases. CDR3 amino acids: CASRAGQAYEQYF. CDR3 DNA sequence: TGTGCCAGCAGGGCGGGACAGGCCTACGAGCAGTACTTC.

The chain recombines TRBV13 with TRBJ2-3; possible D gene TRBD1, 6 bases. Germline V gives CDR1 PRHDT, CDR2 FYEKMQ (reference sequence). V was shortened by 4 bases and J by 2 bases, with 10 bases between the two germline ends. This CDR3 has 14 residues. This chain's CDR3 is CASSSTGVTDTQYF. In DNA, the CDR3 is TGTGCCAGCAGCTCGACAGGAGTCACAGATACGCAGTATTTT.

The V call is TRBV14, the J call TRBJ2-6; D call uncertain. Germline V gives CDR1 SGHDN, CDR2 FVKESK. The CDR3 consists of 16 residues. V was cut by 4 bases and J by 1 base, with 11 bases left in between. Here the CDR3 reads CASSPRPRSGANVLTF. CDR3 DNA sequence: TGTGCCAGCAGCCCGAGGCCGAGGTCTGGGGCCAACGTCCTGACTTTC.

This clone was counted only a few times. The chain has TRBV7-8 and TRBJ2-7; a possible D gene is TRBD2 (5 bases). V shed 5 bases and J shed 2 bases, with 16 bases lying between them. The CDR3 runs 15 residues. Per the germline V gene, CDR1 is SGHVS and CDR2 is FQNEAQ. The DNA of the CDR3 is TGTGCCAGCAGCATCAAGAGGGCTAGCCCCTACGAGCAGTACTTC. Its translation: CASSIKRASPYEQYF.

V usage is TRBV5-4 and J usage is TRBJ2-7; D is perhaps TRBD2 (5 bases). Trimming left V 3 bases short and J 4 bases short, with 14 bases between. CDR3 length: 14 amino acids. The germline gives CDR1 SGHNT, CDR2 YYREEE (reference sequence). This CDR3 is CASSSLADTYEQYF. In DNA, the CDR3 is TGTGCCAGCAGCTCTCTAGCAGATACATACGAGCAGTACTTC. Full variable domain (outside the CDR3, taken from reference TRBV5-4 and TRBJ2-7): ETGVTQSPTHLIKTRGQQVTLRCSSQSGHNTVSWYQQALGQGPQFIFQYYREEENGRGNFPPRFSGLQFPNYSSELNVNALELDDSALYLCASSSLADTYEQYFGPGTRLTVT.

CDR3 sequence reads: CASSSRVAGVSGELFF. CDR3 in DNA: TGTGCCAGCAGCTCAAGAGTAGCGGGAGTGTCCGGGGAGCTGTTTTTT. The chain couples TRBV7-2 to TRBJ2-2, with TRBD2 matching over 9 bases. Germline values: CDR1 SGHTA, CDR2 FQGNSA. CDR3 length: 16 amino acids. The V gene end was trimmed by 4 bases and the J gene end by 6 bases; junction bases not matched to a gene: 9.

The genes are TRBV4-1 and TRBJ2-2; no definite D call. From germline, CDR1 is MGHRA and CDR2 YSYEKL. This CDR3 spans 13 amino acids. V was shortened by 4 bases and J by 6 bases, with 9 bases between the two germline ends. In DNA, the CDR3 is TGCGCCAGCAGCCCCCGCGGTCCCGGGGAGCTGTTTTTT. It translates to CASSPRGPGELFF.

This sequence joins TRBV5-1 and TRBJ2-7, with D maybe TRBD1 (5 bases). The CDR3 consists of 18 residues. Germline V gene lookup returns CDR1 SGHRS and CDR2 YFSETQ. Trimming removed 2 bases at V and 2 bases at J, with 23 bases between. The CDR3 nucleotides are TGCGCCAGCAGCTTCGAGGTGGACATCAAGAGATGGGCCTACGAGCAGTACTTC. The encoded protein is CASSFEVDIKRWAYEQYF.

The chain has TRBV6-5 and TRBJ2-1, with D perhaps matching TRBD2 (6 bases). CDR3 length: 15 amino acids. Trimming cost V 6 bases and J 0 bases, with 12 bases left between them. Germline CDR1 reads MNHEY; CDR2 reads SVGAGI. The CDR3 is CASRPLANSYNEQFF. The CDR3, as DNA: TGTGCCAGCAGGCCCCTAGCGAACTCCTACAATGAGCAGTTCTTC.

V gene TRBV6-1 combines with J gene TRBJ1-3, with D perhaps matching TRBD1 (5 bases). CDR1 and CDR2 (germline): MNHNS, SASEGT. V lost 6 bases and J 2 bases, leaving 11 bases between the germline ends. The CDR3 has 14 amino acids. The CDR3 DNA reads TGTGCCAGCAGGACACAGGTTACTGGAAACACCATATATTTT. Translating gives CASRTQVTGNTIYF.